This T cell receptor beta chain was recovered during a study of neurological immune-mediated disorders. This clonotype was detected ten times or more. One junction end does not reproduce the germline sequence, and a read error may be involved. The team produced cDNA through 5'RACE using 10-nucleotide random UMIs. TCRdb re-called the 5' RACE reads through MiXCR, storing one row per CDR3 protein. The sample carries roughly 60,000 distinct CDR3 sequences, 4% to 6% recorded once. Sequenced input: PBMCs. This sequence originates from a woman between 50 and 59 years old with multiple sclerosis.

The DNA for the CDR3 is TGTGCCAGCAGTTTAAGGGGCGGCGAACGATCACCCCTCAACTTT. Translating it yields CASSLRGGERSPLNF. The V gene is TRBV12-3 or TRBV12-4, the J gene TRBJ1-6; possibly TRBD1 for D (5 bases). The CDR3 is 15 residues long.